This T cell receptor beta chain was identified in a study of OX40 agonist ivuxolimab in advanced cancers. Study summary: Partial response was recorded in three patients: one hepatocellular carcinoma and two cutaneous melanoma cases.

Libraries were prepared by immunoSEQ multiplex PCR; TCRdb keeps only in-frame clonotypes and omits some of them. The repertoire has fewer than 55,000 clones, over 70% of them found once; the top ten carry about an eighth. In the case of this clone: What it binds is unknown.

Study-wide points: At 0.1 to 3.0 mg/kg, CD4+ and CD8+ blood T cells expanded clonally by week 6.

With baseline, cycle 4 day 1, and cycle 7 day 1 as timepoints, blood was sampled. Germline V gene data show CDR1 as LNHDA and CDR2 as SQIVND (reference sequence). Trimming left V 2 bases short and J 8 bases short, with 9 bases between. The CDR3 runs to 13 residues. Specimen: CD4+ or CD8+ T cells sorted from blood, collected in a trial of the OX40 agonist ivuxolimab. The clonotype was recovered from an adult with an advanced solid tumor such as melanoma, head and neck, liver or kidney cancer. The gene calls are TRBV19 and TRBJ1-4; D perhaps matches TRBD1 (6 bases). CDR3 sequence (DNA): TGTGCCAGTAGTATACGGGGGGCCGAAAAACTGTTTTTT. The encoded protein is CASSIRGAEKLFF.